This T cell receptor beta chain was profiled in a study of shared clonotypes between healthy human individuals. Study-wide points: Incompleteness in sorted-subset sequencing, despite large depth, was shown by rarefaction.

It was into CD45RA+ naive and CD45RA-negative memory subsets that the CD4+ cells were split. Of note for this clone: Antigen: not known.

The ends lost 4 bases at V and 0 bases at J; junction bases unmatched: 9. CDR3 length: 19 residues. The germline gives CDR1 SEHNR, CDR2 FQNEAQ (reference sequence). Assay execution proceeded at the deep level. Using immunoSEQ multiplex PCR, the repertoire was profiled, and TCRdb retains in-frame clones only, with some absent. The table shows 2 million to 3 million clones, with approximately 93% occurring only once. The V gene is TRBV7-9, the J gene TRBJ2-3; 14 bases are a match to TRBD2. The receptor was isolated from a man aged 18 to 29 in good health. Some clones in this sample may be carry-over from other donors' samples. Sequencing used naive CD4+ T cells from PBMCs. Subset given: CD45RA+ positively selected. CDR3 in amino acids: CASSSGPGLAGASTDTQYF. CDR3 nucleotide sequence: TGTGCCAGCAGCTCGGGTCCGGGACTAGCGGGAGCAAGCACAGATACGCAGTATTTT.